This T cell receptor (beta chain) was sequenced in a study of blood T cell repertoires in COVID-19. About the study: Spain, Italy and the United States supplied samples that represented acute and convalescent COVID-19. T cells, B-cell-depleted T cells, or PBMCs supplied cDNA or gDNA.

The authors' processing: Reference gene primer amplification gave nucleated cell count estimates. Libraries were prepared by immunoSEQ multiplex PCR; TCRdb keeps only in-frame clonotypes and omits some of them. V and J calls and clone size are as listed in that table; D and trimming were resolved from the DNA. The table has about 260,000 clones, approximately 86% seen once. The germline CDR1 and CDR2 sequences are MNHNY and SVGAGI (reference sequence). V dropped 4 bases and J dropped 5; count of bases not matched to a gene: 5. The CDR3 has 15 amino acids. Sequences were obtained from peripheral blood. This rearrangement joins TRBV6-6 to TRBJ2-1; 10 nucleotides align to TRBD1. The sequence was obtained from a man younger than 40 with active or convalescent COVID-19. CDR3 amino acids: CASSLTGGIDNEQFF. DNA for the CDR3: TGTGCCAGCAGTTTGACAGGGGGCATAGACAATGAGCAGTTCTTC.